This record concerns one T cell receptor beta chain sequence. This record comes from a study of CD8 T cells in Susac syndrome. The CDR3 sequence is 16 residues long. With 1 base clipped from V and 6 bases from J, the junction kept 3 bases outside the gene matches. CDR1 and CDR2 from the germline V gene are LGHDT and YNNKEL (reference sequence). RNA in amounts of roughly 0.5 to 1 ug was reverse transcribed with random hexamers. TCRdb re-called the immunoSEQ multiplex PCR reads with MiXCR, one entry per CDR3 protein. There are some 240,000 distinct CDR3 sequences in the sample; less than 96% occur only once, and less than 0.11% lies in the top ten.

Sequencing was carried out using CD4+ T cells from PBMCs. The clonotype originates from a human donor with Susac syndrome. The rearrangement links TRBV3-1 to TRBJ2-1; 13 nucleotides agree with TRBD2. The CDR3, as DNA: TGTGCCAGCAGCCAAGGGACTAGCGGGAGATTCAATGAGCAGTTCTTC. It yields the protein CASSQGTSGRFNEQFF.